The T cell receptor (beta chain) under discussion was sequenced for a study of T cells in Graves' hyperthyroidism and ophthalmopathy. Findings of the study overall: The majority of expanded thyroid clonotypes above 0.001 also appeared in blood. Patients with ophthalmopathy were separated from those with stable hyperthyroidism by a 13 V-J model.

Regions amplified from RNA transcripts were the TCR beta CDR3 regions. An initial round of RT-PCR targeting the TCR CDR3 relied on the HTBI primer set. MiXCR, applied by TCRdb to the multiplex PCR reads, yields one record per CDR3 protein. Of roughly 560,000 distinct CDR3 sequences detected, about 14% appear once; the ten largest clones hold around 4.5%. This clonotype showed up many times. The antigen is unknown. Germline CDR1 and CDR2: SGHAT and FQNNGV. The CDR3 spans 16 residues. V lost 5 bases and J lost 2; bases outside the gene matches: 11. Diagnoses rested on clinical symptoms, serum thyroxine and TRAb, thyroid ultrasound and orbital computed tomography.

The specimen sequenced was blood. The clonotype was recovered from a middle-aged woman with Graves' ophthalmopathy. The chain employs TRBV11-2 and TRBJ2-7; 8 bases line up with TRBD2. The CDR3 protein is CASSPSGTSQTYEQYF. The CDR3 region has the DNA TGTGCCAGCAGCCCCTCCGGGACTAGTCAAACCTACGAGCAGTACTTC.